This T cell receptor (beta chain) was sequenced for a study of shared clonotypes between healthy human individuals. Turning to this clone: What it binds is not known.

Here immunoSEQ multiplex PCR was the method, and the copy in TCRdb shows in-frame clones only, minus some. There are about half a million clones in the sample; 70% to 80% occur only once, and roughly 13% lies in the top ten. Regarding the study as a whole: Researchers sampled blood only, noting tissue repertoires likely differ. The donor pool, a small one, limited the genetic and exposure-history diversity represented.

Germline V gene sequence: CDR1 MDHEN, CDR2 SYDVKM. V was clipped by 1 base and J by 5 bases, with 11 bases between them. The CDR3 extends over 14 amino acids. The sequence came from a woman aged 35 to 49 in good health. Some clones in this sample may be carry-over from other donors' samples. V and J are TRBV28 and TRBJ2-5; tentatively, D is TRBD2 (6 bases). Material: PBMCs. The chain's CDR3 is CASSLSGVGETQYF. CDR3 in DNA: TGTGCCAGCAGTTTATCGGGGGTCGGGGAGACCCAGTACTTC.